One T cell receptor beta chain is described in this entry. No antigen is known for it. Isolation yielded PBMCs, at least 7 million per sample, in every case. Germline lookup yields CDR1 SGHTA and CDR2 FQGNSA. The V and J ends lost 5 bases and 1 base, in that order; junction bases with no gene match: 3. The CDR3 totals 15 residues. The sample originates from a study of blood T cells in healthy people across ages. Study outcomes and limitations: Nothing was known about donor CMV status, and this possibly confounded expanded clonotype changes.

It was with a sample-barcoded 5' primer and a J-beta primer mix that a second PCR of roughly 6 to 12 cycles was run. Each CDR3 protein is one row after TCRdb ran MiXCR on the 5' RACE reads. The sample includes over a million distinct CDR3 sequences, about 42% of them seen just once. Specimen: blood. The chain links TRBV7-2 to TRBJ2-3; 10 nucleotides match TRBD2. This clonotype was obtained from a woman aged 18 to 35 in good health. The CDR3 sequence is CASSHTSGGTDTQYF. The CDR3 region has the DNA TGTGCCAGCAGCCACACTAGCGGGGGCACAGATACGCAGTATTTT. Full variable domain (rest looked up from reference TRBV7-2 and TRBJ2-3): GAGVSQSPSNKVTEKGKDVELRCDPISGHTALYWYRQSLGQGLEFLIYFQGNSAPDKSGLPSDRFSAERTGGSVSTLTIQRTQQEDSAVYLCASSHTSGGTDTQYFGPGTRLTVL.